This T cell receptor (beta chain) was sequenced in a study of Ad26.COV2.S vaccination and SARS-CoV-2 variants. Worth noting for this clone: The target antigen is unknown.

The sample's treatment: around 19 received Ad26.COV2.S at low or high dose, single or two shots; 5 received placebo; per-sample allocation not given. Samples analyzed were those drawn on day 63 after the first vaccine or placebo injection. Regarding the study as a whole: Substantial post-vaccination breadth of spike-specific CD8+ and CD4+ T cell responses was reported. Quantification of TCR breadth and depth may have yielded underestimates of total T cell responses.

The CDR3 totals 14 residues. With V trimmed by 4 bases and J by 4 bases, 4 bases remained unmatched. CDR1 and CDR2 from the germline V gene are LGHNA and YNFKEQ. Using immunoSEQ multiplex PCR, the repertoire was profiled, and TCRdb retains in-frame clones only, with some absent. The sample yields roughly 300,000 clones, about 87% seen once. Sample: peripheral blood, taken in a trial of Ad26.COV2.S vaccine versus placebo. This chain joins TRBV4-2 and TRBJ1-1; 9 nucleotides line up with TRBD1. The sequence was obtained from a person between 18 and 60 years old who received the Ad26.COV2.S COVID-19 vaccine or a placebo. The CDR3 DNA reads TGTGCCAGCAGCCGCGGACAGGGGCCCACTGAAGCTTTCTTT. Amino acid sequence: CASSRGQGPTEAFF.